This is a list of T cell receptor beta chains from one sample in a study of chemoradiotherapy in HPV16-positive cancers. The protocol was immunoSEQ multiplex PCR, while the TCRdb copy is restricted to in-frame clones and leaves out a portion. The sample has fewer than 7,500 clones, around 90% seen once. This specimen was taken from a patient who underwent chemoradiotherapy. These TCRs come from a human donor with HPV-associated anogenital cancer. CDR3s include the opening cysteine and the closing phenylalanine or tryptophan. A D gene is named only where the DNA matches it firmly. Some rows have no size entry. The others give once, few or many, or a class for an expanded clone.

j_call d_call clone_size v_call cdr3_nt cdr3_aa
TRBJ1-6 NA NA TRBV30 TGTGCCTGGAGTTCAGGTAGATCACCCCTCCACTTT CAWSSGRSPLHF
TRBJ2-7 NA NA TRBV7-2 TGTGCCAGCAGCTTAGGGGGTGACATGCCCATCTACGAGCAGTACTTC CASSLGGDMPIYEQYF
TRBJ2-7 TRBD1 NA TRBV4-1 TGCGCCAGCAGCCAAACCACACCGACGAAGACAGGGACCTACGAGCAGTACTTC CASSQTTPTKTGTYEQYF
TRBJ1-1 NA NA TRBV5-1 TGCGCCAGCAGCTTATATCGGAAAGGTGCGTCGAACACTGAAGCTTTCTTT CASSLYRKGASNTEAFF
TRBJ2-3 TRBD1 NA TRBV15 TGTGCCACCAGCAGAGATCTGGGACAGGGGGGTGCTGGGGATACGCAGTATTTT CATSRDLGQGGAGDTQYF
TRBJ2-3 TRBD1 NA TRBV19 TGTGCCAGTAGTGGACAGGGAGATACCACAGATACGCAGTATTTT CASSGQGDTTDTQYF
TRBJ1-6 NA NA TRBV5-1 TGCGCCAGCAGCTTGGAAGATTTAAGGAGTTCACCCCTCCACTTT CASSLEDLRSSPLHF
TRBJ1-5 TRBD1 once TRBV27 TGTGCCAGCAGTGGACAGGGGACCTTGAATCAGCCCCAGCATTTT CASSGQGTLNQPQHF
TRBJ2-4 NA once TRBV6-1 TGTGCCAGCAGTGAAACCGGGGTGTTAGCCAAAAACATTCAGTACTTC CASSETGVLAKNIQYF
TRBJ1-1 NA NA TRBV5-1 TGCGCCAGCAGCTTGACGAAGGGACTTGAAGCTTTCTTT CASSLTKGLEAFF
TRBJ2-7 NA NA TRBV7-7 TGTGCCAGCAGCTTAGCACAGGGTCTCTACGAGCAGTACTTC CASSLAQGLYEQYF
TRBJ2-5 TRBD2 NA TRBV5-4 TGTGCCAGCAGCGGGGGGGTCCTCCAAGAGACCCAGTACTTC CASSGGVLQETQYF
TRBJ2-7 TRBD1 NA TRBV6-5 TGTGCCAGTCAGGGGGCTGGTGAGCAGTACTTC CASQGAGEQYF
TRBJ1-5 NA NA TRBV6-1 TGTGCCAGCACACTACGGACAAAGGCTCAGCCCCAGCATTTT CASTLRTKAQPQHF
TRBJ1-1 NA NA TRBV6-5 TGTGCCAGCAGTTATAACTTCGGATCCACTGAAGCTTTCTTT CASSYNFGSTEAFF
TRBJ1-1 NA NA TRBV6-5 TGTGCCAGCAGTTACTCGGGAGGGTTGGTCACTGAAGCTTTCTTT CASSYSGGLVTEAFF
TRBJ2-2 NA NA TRBV6-5 TGTGCCAGCAGTTACTCGGTGTCAGGGTGGGCCGGGGAGCTGTTTTTT CASSYSVSGWAGELFF
TRBJ1-6 NA NA TRBV5-1 TGCGCCAGCAGCTTCGGGAATTCACCCCTCCACTTT CASSFGNSPLHF
TRBJ2-3 NA NA TRBV7-8 TGTGCCAGCAGCTTAGCGGCAGATACGCAGTATTTT CASSLAADTQYF
TRBJ1-2 TRBD1 NA TRBV19 TGTGCCAGTAGAACCGGGACAGGGGTTGGTGGCTACACCTTC CASRTGTGVGGYTF
TRBJ1-2 NA NA TRBV7-3 TGTGCCAGCAGCTCACCTCGTTGGAGGGTGAAGTCAGGCTACACCTTC CASSSPRWRVKSGYTF
TRBJ1-2 NA few TRBV30 TGTGCCTGGAGTTGGGCGAACTATGGCTACACCTTC CAWSWANYGYTF
TRBJ2-1 TRBD2 NA TRBV7-9 TGTGCCAGCAGCCTTAGCGGGAGCAATGAGCAGTTCTTC CASSLSGSNEQFF
TRBJ2-7 NA few TRBV7-7 TGTGCTAGCAGCTTAGCACGGCTCTCCTACGAGCAGTACTTC CASSLARLSYEQYF
TRBJ1-2 TRBD1 NA TRBV27 TGTGCCAGCAGTTTATTTTTCACAGGGGACAACTATGGCTACACCTTC CASSLFFTGDNYGYTF
TRBJ1-1 NA NA TRBV6-1 TGTGCCGGGGGGTGGGGAGGCACTGAAGCTTTCTTT CAGGWGGTEAFF
TRBJ1-4 NA NA TRBV7-9 TGTGCCAGGCCGACCACGGGTAATGAAAAACTGTTTTTT CARPTTGNEKLFF
TRBJ1-2 TRBD1 NA TRBV5-1 TGCGCCAGCAGCTTGGCTGGGACAGGGGGTGGCTACACCTTC CASSLAGTGGGYTF
TRBJ1-2 TRBD1 once TRBV7-8 TGTGCCAGCAGCTTAACGGACAGGGACTATGGCTACACCTTC CASSLTDRDYGYTF
TRBJ2-3 NA once TRBV6-5 TGTGCCAGCAGACGCACTCGGGAACATGGTACGCAGTATTTT CASRRTREHGTQYF
TRBJ1-1 NA NA TRBV5-5 TGTGCCAGCAGCGGCACGGGCGACCACACTGAAGCTTTCTTT CASSGTGDHTEAFF
TRBJ1-2 NA NA TRBV27 TGTGCCAGCAGTTCGCTGACAGTCACCGGCTACACCTTC CASSSLTVTGYTF
TRBJ2-1 NA NA TRBV7-9 TGTGCCAGCAGCGGATATTCAGGGAGCAGCTACAATGAGCAGTTCTTC CASSGYSGSSYNEQFF
TRBJ2-3 TRBD1 NA TRBV9 TGTGCCAGCAGCGTCAGGGGGCTGTCCTACACAGATACGCAGTATTTT CASSVRGLSYTDTQYF
TRBJ2-7 NA NA TRBV19 TGTGCCAGTCCCCCCCGGGCCCCGCCAAAAGACGAGCAGTACTTC CASPPRAPPKDEQYF
TRBJ2-2 NA NA TRBV27 TGTGCCAGCAGCCTCGGTGGAGGGGAGCTGTTTTTT CASSLGGGELFF
TRBJ2-3 NA once TRBV10-1 TGCGCCAGCAGTGAGTTTCTAACGCTCCGCACAGATACGCAGTATTTT CASSEFLTLRTDTQYF
TRBJ2-3 TRBD2 once TRBV6-4 TGTGCCAGCAGTGTAGCGGGAGAGGCAGATACGCAGTATTTT CASSVAGEADTQYF
TRBJ2-3 TRBD2 NA TRBV7-2 TGTGCCAGCAGCTCGAGCGGGGCCGGGGATACGCAGTATTTT CASSSSGAGDTQYF
TRBJ1-2 NA once TRBV7-8 TGTGCCAGCAGCTTAGAGGTCGCCGGAGGCTACACCTTC CASSLEVAGGYTF
TRBJ2-7 NA once TRBV4-1 TGCGCCAGCAGCCTCGGGACAAGATACGAGCAGTACTTC CASSLGTRYEQYF
TRBJ2-2 NA NA TRBV18 TGTGCCAGCTCACCACGGCAGGGGAGCACCGGGGAGCTGTTTTTT CASSPRQGSTGELFF
TRBJ1-1 NA NA TRBV11-3 TGTGCCAGCAGCTTAGCCCAGGGGCGCACTGAAGCTTTCTTT CASSLAQGRTEAFF
TRBJ1-1 NA NA TRBV15 TGTGCCACCAGCAGAGTAAAGGGGACTGAAGCTTTCTTT CATSRVKGTEAFF
TRBJ1-2 NA few TRBV6-5 TGTGCCAGCAGTCCGGGACCGAACTATGGCTACACCTTC CASSPGPNYGYTF
TRBJ2-7 TRBD1 few TRBV6-5 TGTGCCAGCAGTTACGGACAGGGGGCATATCGGGAGCAGTACTTC CASSYGQGAYREQYF
TRBJ2-3 NA NA TRBV7-7 TGTGCCAGCAGCAAGAAAGGCGTTAGCACAGATACGCAGTATTTT CASSKKGVSTDTQYF
TRBJ2-7 TRBD1 NA TRBV7-2 TGTGCCAGCAGCTTAGAGCCTGGGACAGGTTTCGAGCAGTACTTC CASSLEPGTGFEQYF
TRBJ1-1 NA NA TRBV29-1 TGCAGCGTGCGAGGGTGGGTCACTGAAGCTTTCTTT CSVRGWVTEAFF
TRBJ2-1 TRBD1 NA TRBV19 TGTGCCAGTAGTATAGACCATCCGACAGGGCGGTACTACAATGAGCAGTTCTTC CASSIDHPTGRYYNEQFF
TRBJ1-2 NA NA TRBV29-1 TGCACAGTGCAGGCCGACTATGGCTACACCTTC CTVQADYGYTF
TRBJ1-5 NA NA TRBV5-8 TGTGCCAGCAGCTTAAGGTTTCTCGACGGCAATCAGCCCCAGCATTTT CASSLRFLDGNQPQHF
TRBJ1-1 NA NA TRBV6-5 TGTGCCAGCGGGGTCAGGGGCGGAAACACTGAAGCTTTCTTT CASGVRGGNTEAFF
TRBJ1-2 TRBD1 NA TRBV19 TGTGCCAGTAGTATTCAGGGGGTGGAGTATGGCTACACCTTC CASSIQGVEYGYTF
TRBJ1-2 NA NA TRBV6-5 TGTGCCAGCACACGGTCGGGACGATACGGCTACACCTTC CASTRSGRYGYTF
TRBJ1-5 NA NA TRBV5-6 TGTGCCAGCAGCTTGTCAGGGATTCGTCAGCCCCAGCATTTT CASSLSGIRQPQHF
TRBJ2-4 NA NA TRBV2 TGTGCCAGCAGCGGGGGATACTTAAACATTCAGTACTTC CASSGGYLNIQYF
TRBJ2-1 TRBD2 NA TRBV2 TGTGCCAGCAGTGACCAGCGGGGGGACCGTGAGCAGTTCTTC CASSDQRGDREQFF